This TCR beta chain was retrieved from a study of blood T cell repertoires in COVID-19. Looking at the study overall: Samples came from the United States, Italy and Spain, spanning acute and convalescent COVID-19.

Some clones are missing from TCRdb's copy, which holds only in-frame ones; the method was immunoSEQ multiplex PCR. Among around 49,000 clones listed, approximately 80% were seen once. Cohort allocation depended upon clinical history that participants reported. This TCR was recovered from a woman aged 45-65 years with acute COVID-19. Material for sequencing was PBMCs or T cells enriched from blood (not recorded which).

The CDR3 here is CASSQSIDRGVHEQFF. The CDR3 DNA follows: TGTGCCAGCAGCCAATCAATAGACAGGGGGGTCCATGAGCAGTTCTTC. J is TRBJ2-1 and V is TRBV4-2, with 9 bases lining up with TRBD1. From germline, CDR1 is LGHNA and CDR2 YNFKEQ. Trimming removed 2 bases from V and 8 bases from J; junction bases left unmatched: 10. The CDR3 runs to 16 residues.